This TCR beta chain was recovered during a study of shared clonotypes between healthy human individuals. The CDR3 is 13 amino acids. Looked up from germline, CDR1 is LNHNV and CDR2 is YYDKDF (reference sequence). With 5 bases clipped from V and 5 bases from J, the junction kept 5 bases outside the gene matches. Sequencing used immunoSEQ multiplex PCR; TCRdb keeps in-frame clones, though not all of them. Of fewer than 1.6 million clones in the sample, approximately 98.5% were seen once. The TCR sequence derives from a man under 40 in good health. Input material: naive CD4+ T cells sorted from blood. Documented subset: CD45RA+ positively selected. V and J are TRBV15 and TRBJ1-1; 7 bases align to TRBD1. The CDR3 DNA reads as TGTGCCACCAGCTACACAGGGGTTACTGAAGCTTTCTTT. Its protein is CATSYTGVTEAFF.